These 17 T cell receptor beta chains originate from one sample sequenced in a study of identical twins. TCRdb analysed the 5' RACE reads with MiXCR anew, one entry per CDR3 protein. The data show 1.5 million to 2 million distinct CDR3 sequences, roughly a third seen once. The sequencing input was cord blood. The receptors originated from a newborn girl in good health.

The chain combines TRBV19 with TRBJ1-1; D unresolved. V was shortened by 5 bases and J by 3 bases, with 10 bases between the two germline ends. The CDR3 extends over 13 amino acids. The germline CDR1 and CDR2 sequences are LNHDA and SQIVND (reference sequence). The CDR3 bases are TGTGCCAGTAGTGTGTACGGGGACACTGAAGCTTTCTTT. Amino acids: CASSVYGDTEAFF.

CDR3 loop: CSARTGKGGYTF. DNA of the CDR3: TGCAGCGCCCGGACAGGGAAGGGTGGCTACACCTTC. V and J are TRBV29-1 and TRBJ1-2, with 8 positions matching TRBD1. Germline V gene lookup returns CDR1 SQVTM and CDR2 ANQGSEA. J gave up 7 bases and V 7 bases, and 8 bases lay outside the gene matches. CDR3 length: 12 residues.

The chain uses TRBV20-1 and TRBJ1-6; a possible D gene is TRBD1 (5 bases). Trimming stripped 8 bases from V and 1 base from J, with 12 bases between. The length of the CDR3 is 14 residues. Germline values: CDR1 DFQATT, CDR2 SNEGSKA (reference sequence). The CDR3 DNA reads TGCAGTTCACCGGAGGGGTCCTATAATTCACCCCTCCACTTT. It codes for CSSPEGSYNSPLHF.

The genes are TRBV10-3 and TRBJ1-6, with D perhaps matching TRBD1 (6 bases). The CDR3 totals 18 residues. Germline V gene lookup returns CDR1 ENHRY and CDR2 SYGVKD. The germline V and J ends were trimmed by 3 bases and 7 bases, with 22 bases remaining between them. This chain's CDR3 is CAISEPSLGAAGNSPLHF. The CDR3 nucleotides are TGTGCCATCAGTGAACCCTCCCTGGGGGCGGCTGGGAATTCACCCCTCCACTTT.

V and J are TRBV5-1 and TRBJ2-1, with 7 nucleotides matching TRBD1. V lost 6 bases, J lost 5 bases, and 14 bases stayed unmatched. This CDR3 contains 16 residues. Germline-derived CDR1 and CDR2 are SGHRS and YFSETQ. This CDR3 is CASKGVGRTGHNEQFF. CDR3 coding DNA: TGCGCCAGCAAAGGGGTGGGACGGACAGGACACAATGAGCAGTTCTTC.

This clonotype has only a few counts. The chain has TRBV5-1 and TRBJ2-7; no clear D. The V end lost 4 bases, the J end lost 9 bases, and 11 bases lay between the germline ends. This CDR3 has 11 amino acids. Per germline, CDR1 SGHRS and CDR2 YFSETQ. The CDR3 sequence is CASSGPLGQYF. The CDR3 DNA reads as TGCGCCAGCAGCGGCCCCCTCGGGCAGTACTTC. Looking up the rest from reference TRBV5-1 and TRBJ2-7 gives the full variable domain: KAGVTQTPRYLIKTRGQQVTLSCSPISGHRSVSWYQQTPGQGLQFLFEYFSETQRNKGNFPGRFSGRQFSNSRSEMNVSTLELGDSALYLCASSGPLGQYFGPGTRLTVT.

The chain joins TRBV10-3 to TRBJ2-4; 15 bases are shared with TRBD2. The J call is doubtful: the DNA matches TRBJ2-7 better. The CDR3 extends over 15 amino acids. CDR1 and CDR2 (germline): ENHRY, SYGVKD. In DNA form, the CDR3 reads TGTGCCATCAGGGGACTAGCGGGAGGTTTTTACGAGCAGTACTTC. It is translated as CAIRGLAGGFYEQYF.

As regards this clonotype: Its ends do not fully match the called genes, so a read error is possible. In DNA form, the CDR3 reads TGTGCCAGCAGTTTCCTCCGGGACCAGAACCCTGAAGCTTTCTTT. Its protein product is CASSFLRDQNPEAFF. This rearrangement joins TRBV12-3 or TRBV12-4 to TRBJ1-1; perhaps TRBD1 as D (5 bases). The CDR3 totals 15 residues.

The chain joins TRBV19 to TRBJ2-1; perhaps TRBD2 as D (6 bases). Germline CDR1 reads LNHDA; CDR2 reads SQIVND (reference sequence). The CDR3 consists of 17 residues. With 3 bases removed from V and 3 bases from J, the gap between germline ends came to 18 bases. CDR3 region: CASSIGGDFLYYNEQFF. CDR3 bases: TGTGCCAGTAGTATCGGAGGGGACTTCCTGTACTACAATGAGCAGTTCTTC.

The sample holds a few counts of this clonotype. The junction does not match germline at one end; this may be a read error. This chain connects TRBV7-9 to TRBJ2-7; weak D call: TRBD1 (6 bases). This CDR3 is 15 amino acids long. The germline CDR1 and CDR2 sequences are SEHNR and FQNEAQ (reference sequence). The CDR3 DNA sequence: TGTGCCAGTAGCTTACCGCTGACAGGCAGGAACGAGCAGTACTTC. It codes for CASSLPLTGRNEQYF.

There are a few counts of this clonotype. The genes are TRBV6-1 and TRBJ1-5, with D uncertain. Deletions cut 8 bases from V and 5 bases from J, with 16 bases between. CDR3 length: 14 amino acids. Per germline, CDR1 MNHNS and CDR2 SASEGT. The CDR3: CASDDRRIYQPQHF. In DNA form, the CDR3 reads TGTGCCAGCGACGACCGGCGGATATATCAGCCCCAGCATTTT.

The V gene is TRBV20-1, the J gene TRBJ2-1; 10 bases match TRBD2. V was pared by 0 bases and J by 9 bases, with 8 bases of the junction left unmatched. CDR3 size: 15 residues. Germline-derived CDR1 and CDR2 are DFQATT and SNEGSKA (reference sequence). This CDR3 is CSARDPSGGAVEQFF. CDR3 nucleotide sequence: TGCAGTGCTAGAGATCCCAGCGGGGGGGCGGTTGAGCAGTTCTTC.

V gene TRBV7-9 combines with J gene TRBJ1-1, with D hard to call. The V end lost 5 bases, the J end lost 1 base, and 17 bases lay between the germline ends. The V gene's germline CDR1 is SEHNR and CDR2 FQNEAQ (reference sequence). This CDR3 is 16 amino acids long. The CDR3 spells CASSRGQFQRNTEAFF. DNA for the CDR3: TGTGCCAGCAGCCGCGGCCAGTTTCAAAGGAACACTGAAGCTTTCTTT.

This clonotype was counted only a few times. This chain connects TRBV11-2 to TRBJ2-4, with TRBD2 identical over 9 bases. V lost 5 bases and J lost 2; bases outside the gene matches: 16. CDR3 length: 19 residues. CDR1 and CDR2 from the germline V gene are SGHAT and FQNNGV. The DNA of the CDR3 is TGTGCCAGCAGCAGACGACTAGCGGATTTACCTGGAACCAAAAACATTCAGTACTTC. This encodes CASSRRLADLPGTKNIQYF.

The chain carries TRBV29-1 and TRBJ1-1, with a tentative D call TRBD1 (5 bases). The V end lost 4 bases, the J end lost 0 bases, and 18 bases lay between the germline ends. This CDR3 is built from 16 residues. CDR1 and CDR2 (germline): SQVTM, ANQGSEA. The CDR3 loop reads CSVVPDKSLMNTEAFF. CDR3 nucleotides: TGCAGCGTTGTCCCGGACAAATCTTTGATGAACACTGAAGCTTTCTTT.

In its sample, this clonotype was seen many times. The chain joins TRBV10-3 to TRBJ2-3; D may be TRBD1 (6 bases). The CDR3 is 13 residues long. V was cut by 3 bases and J by 4 bases, with 8 bases left in between. CDR1 and CDR2 (germline): ENHRY, SYGVKD. The CDR3 reads CAISEGQPDTQYF. The DNA of the CDR3 is TGTGCCATCAGTGAAGGACAGCCAGATACGCAGTATTTT.

This clonotype occurred many times. This chain joins TRBV27 and TRBJ1-2; 11 bases fit TRBD1. V lost 5 bases to trimming and J lost 4 bases; unmatched junction nucleotides: 6. The CDR3 runs to 15 residues. Looked up from germline, CDR1 is MNHEY and CDR2 is SMNVEV (reference sequence). The CDR3 region has the DNA TGTGCCAGCAGTCCGGGGACAGGGGGAGTCTATGGCTACACCTTC. Its protein is CASSPGTGGVYGYTF.